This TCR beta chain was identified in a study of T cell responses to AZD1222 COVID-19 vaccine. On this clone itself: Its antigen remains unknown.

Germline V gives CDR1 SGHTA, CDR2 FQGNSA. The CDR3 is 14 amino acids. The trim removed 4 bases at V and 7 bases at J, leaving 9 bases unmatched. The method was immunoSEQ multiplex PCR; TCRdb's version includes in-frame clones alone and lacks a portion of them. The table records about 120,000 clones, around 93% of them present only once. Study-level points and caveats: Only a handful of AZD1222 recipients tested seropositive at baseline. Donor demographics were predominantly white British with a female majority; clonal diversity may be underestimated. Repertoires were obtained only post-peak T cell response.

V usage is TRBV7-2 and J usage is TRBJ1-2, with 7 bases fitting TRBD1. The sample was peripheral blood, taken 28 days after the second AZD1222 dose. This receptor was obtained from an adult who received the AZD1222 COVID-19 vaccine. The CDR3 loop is CASSSQGVTGGYTF. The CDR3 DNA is TGTGCCAGCAGCTCGCAGGGGGTCACAGGTGGCTACACCTTC.